These 17 T cell receptor beta chains came from one sample sequenced in a study of identical twins. TCRdb independently ran MiXCR on the 5' RACE reads; one entry per CDR3 protein. In the table there are roughly 1,500,000 distinct CDR3 sequences, about 30% of which are singletons. Sample: cord blood. All receptors derive from a newborn girl in good health.

The chain employs TRBV28 and TRBJ2-1; 9 nucleotides match TRBD1. V lost 4 bases, J lost 6 bases, and 7 bases stayed unmatched. Germline V gives CDR1 MDHEN, CDR2 SYDVKM. The CDR3 loop spans 15 amino acids. CDR3 sequence (DNA): TGTGCCAGCAGTTCCCCGGGACAGGGAGGCAATGAGCAGTTCTTC. Translation gives CASSSPGQGGNEQFF.

This clonotype was seen repeatedly, ten times or more. This chain connects TRBV10-3 to TRBJ2-1, with D possibly TRBD2 on 5 matching bases. Germline assignment: CDR1 ENHRY and CDR2 SYGVKD. CDR3 length: 15 amino acids. V was shortened by 4 bases and J by 0 bases, with 10 bases between the two germline ends. The CDR3 is CAISVASSSYNEQFF. The CDR3 DNA sequence: TGTGCCATCAGTGTAGCGTCGAGCTCCTACAATGAGCAGTTCTTC.

This chain joins TRBV10-3 and TRBJ2-1; 10 nucleotides line up with TRBD2. The CDR3 runs 17 residues. Germline values: CDR1 ENHRY, CDR2 SYGVKD. V trimming: 4 bases; J trimming: 1 base; junction bases outside the gene matches: 7. The CDR3 DNA is TGTGCCATCAGTGGGCGAGCGGGAGGGCTTTCCTACAATGAGCAGTTCTTC. Its protein product is CAISGRAGGLSYNEQFF.

This chain connects TRBV24-1 to TRBJ2-1, with TRBD1 identical over 8 bases. Matching the DNA end better, TRBJ2-7 makes the J call doubtful. The germline V gene has CDR1 KGHDR and CDR2 SFDVKD. The CDR3 is 16 residues long. As DNA, the CDR3 is TGTGCCACCAGTGATGGGGCAGGGGGCGCCTACAATGAGCAGTACTTC. It yields the protein CATSDGAGGAYNEQYF.

In its sample, this clonotype was seen many times. The V gene is TRBV12-3 or TRBV12-4, the J gene TRBJ1-2; 7 bases are a match to TRBD1. This CDR3 is 15 amino acids long. Trimming removed 6 bases from V and 0 bases from J; junction bases left unmatched: 7. DNA of the CDR3: TGTGCCAGCAGCCCTGCTGGACAGGCTAACTATGGCTACACCTTC. It specifies CASSPAGQANYGYTF.

This clonotype has a count of ten or more. The V and J genes are TRBV20-1 and TRBJ1-2; a weak D match, TRBD1 (6 bases). The germline V gene has CDR1 DFQATT and CDR2 SNEGSKA (reference sequence). Trimming shortened V by 3 bases and J by 2 bases, and 10 bases separated the two germline ends. CDR3 length equals 13 residues. CDR3 protein: CSASLGTNYGYTF. CDR3 DNA sequence: TGCAGTGCTAGCTTGGGGACAAACTATGGCTACACCTTC.

This clonotype has only a few counts. The chain recombines TRBV20-1 with TRBJ2-5, with D perhaps matching TRBD1 (6 bases). The V end was cut by 0 bases, the J end by 6 bases, with 23 bases between. CDR3 length equals 17 residues. Germline V gene data show CDR1 as DFQATT and CDR2 as SNEGSKA (reference sequence). CDR3 DNA: TGCAGTGCTAGAGATCCGAGGGGAAGGGGGATTTTCAAGACCCAGTACTTC. Residues: CSARDPRGRGIFKTQYF.

The sample holds a few counts of this clonotype. Being one base from a much bigger clone, this may be a read error. This rearrangement joins TRBV3-1 to TRBJ1-6; 8 positions match TRBD1. Germline-derived CDR1 and CDR2 are LGHDT and YNNKEL (reference sequence). CDR3 size: 14 residues. With 3 bases clipped from V and 6 bases from J, the junction kept 1 base outside the gene matches. CDR3: CASSHDRGNSPLHF. Here the CDR3 DNA reads TGTGCCAGCAGCCACGACAGGGGTAATTCACCCCTCCACTTT.

The V gene is TRBV2, the J gene TRBJ1-5; no reliable D call. Between the trimmed V and J ends, which lost 2 bases and 2 bases, there was a span of 7 bases. Germline V gives CDR1 SNHLY, CDR2 FYNNEI. The CDR3 runs 14 residues. CDR3 amino acids: CASSERYGNQPQHF. The CDR3, as DNA: TGTGCCAGCAGTGAAAGGTACGGCAATCAGCCCCAGCATTTT.

This clonotype has just one count. V and J are TRBV6-1 and TRBJ2-7, with D perhaps given as TRBD1 or TRBD2 (5 bases each). The J call may be faulty, since TRBJ2-5 better matches the DNA end. Germline V gene sequence: CDR1 MNHNS, CDR2 SASEGT. CDR3 length: 15 residues. The CDR3 DNA reads as TGTGCCAGCAGTTTCGCCGGGACCAAAAAGGAGACCCAGTACTTC. It translates to CASSFAGTKKETQYF.

This sequence joins TRBV11-2 and TRBJ1-2; D gene unclear. The V gene's germline CDR1 is SGHAT and CDR2 FQNNGV. The CDR3 has 13 amino acids. V lost 5 bases and J lost 10, with 17 bases in between. For the CDR3, the DNA is TGTGCCAGCAGCCCCCCGTCTTCGAGGAACTACACCTTC. Amino acid sequence: CASSPPSSRNYTF.

This clonotype was recorded a few times. The chain combines TRBV6-6 with TRBJ1-1; possibly TRBD1 for D (6 bases). CDR3 size: 13 residues. V dropped 2 bases and J dropped 7 bases, with 11 bases sitting between them. Germline V gives CDR1 MNHNY, CDR2 SVGAGI (reference sequence). The CDR3 is CASSYEGVGEAFF. In DNA, the CDR3 is TGTGCCAGCAGTTACGAGGGGGTCGGTGAAGCTTTCTTT.

This clonotype was found a few times. The V gene is TRBV20-1, the J gene TRBJ2-7, with D unresolved. Trimming removed 7 bases at V and 2 bases at J, with 15 bases between. Germline V gene data show CDR1 as DFQATT and CDR2 as SNEGSKA (reference sequence). The CDR3 sequence is 13 residues long. The DNA of the CDR3 is TGCAGTGTCCCCTCCAGCGCCGCCTACGAGCAGTACTTC. This codes for CSVPSSAAYEQYF.

V usage is TRBV29-1 and J usage is TRBJ2-2, with D unresolved. The CDR3 extends over 11 amino acids. Germline lookup yields CDR1 SQVTM and CDR2 ANQGSEA. The V end lost 6 bases, the J end lost 7 bases, and 9 bases lay between the germline ends. This CDR3 is CSVGPGGELFF. CDR3 nucleotide sequence: TGCAGCGTCGGACCGGGCGGGGAGCTGTTTTTT.

A few counts support this clonotype. One end of the junction does not line up with germline, which may come from a read error. The chain uses TRBV20-1 and TRBJ1-1; unclear D gene. The CDR3 has 12 residues. From germline, CDR1 is DFQATT and CDR2 SNEGSKA (reference sequence). CDR3 DNA: TGCAGTGCCAGAGACTCTCGAGGGATAGCTTTCTTT. Translating it yields CSARDSRGIAFF.

This chain joins TRBV5-1 and TRBJ2-1; maybe TRBD1 (5 bases). The V and J ends lost 0 bases and 2 bases respectively, with 12 bases between them. The germline CDR1 and CDR2 sequences are SGHRS and YFSETQ. This CDR3 is 16 amino acids long. In nucleotides, the CDR3 is TGCGCCAGCAGCTTGGCCGGCAGGGCAACCTACAATGAGCAGTTCTTC. This encodes CASSLAGRATYNEQFF.

The CDR3 DNA reads TGCAGTGCTAGTAGCGGGAATCTTTACACAGATACGCAGTATTTT. Amino acids: CSASSGNLYTDTQYF. The chain employs TRBV20-1 and TRBJ2-3; 8 bases match TRBD2. The CDR3 has 15 residues. The germline CDR1 and CDR2 sequences are DFQATT and SNEGSKA (reference sequence). Trimming at V came to 3 bases and at J to 2 bases, leaving 7 bases not matched to a gene.